What follows are 20 T cell receptor beta chains derived from one specimen sequenced in a study of OX40 agonist ivuxolimab in advanced cancers. TCRdb keeps only in-frame clones here, not all; method: immunoSEQ multiplex PCR. The sample lists some 100,000 clones, around 84% occurring once. The sequences come from CD4+ or CD8+ T cells sorted from blood, collected in a trial of the OX40 agonist ivuxolimab. These TCRs come from an adult with an advanced solid tumor such as melanoma, head and neck, liver or kidney cancer.

The chain is built from TRBV19 and TRBJ1-5; no reliable D call. Between the trimmed V and J ends, which lost 7 bases and 0 bases, there was a span of 22 bases. This CDR3 comprises 18 residues. Germline values: CDR1 LNHDA, CDR2 SQIVND (reference sequence). Here the CDR3 reads CASKSVSDGSYSNQPQHF. As DNA, the CDR3 is TGTGCCAGTAAATCGGTCTCGGACGGATCTTATAGCAATCAGCCCCAGCATTTT.

This clone was counted between two and nine times. This chain connects TRBV4-3 to TRBJ2-1; 14 positions match TRBD2. The CDR3 is made up of 17 amino acids. J lost 5 bases, V lost 4 bases, and 7 bases had no gene match. Germline assignment: CDR1 LGHNA and CDR2 YSLEER. The CDR3 region is CASSLGLAGGRDNEQFF. CDR3 DNA: TGCGCCAGCAGCCTTGGACTAGCGGGGGGCCGGGACAATGAGCAGTTCTTC.

This clone was counted a single time. The chain employs TRBV30 and TRBJ2-4; D might be TRBD1 (6 bases). Germline V gene lookup returns CDR1 GTSNPN and CDR2 SVGIG (reference sequence). CDR3 length: 16 amino acids. V lost 2 bases to trimming and J lost 1 base, with 15 bases between them. The CDR3: CAWSPLGAAAKNIQYF. CDR3 DNA sequence: TGTGCCTGGAGTCCCCTGGGGGCGGCTGCCAAAAACATTCAGTACTTC.

The chain joins TRBV5-4 to TRBJ2-3; tentatively, D is TRBD2 (5 bases). The CDR3 loop spans 15 amino acids. Germline assignment: CDR1 SGHNT and CDR2 YYREEE (reference sequence). The ends were cut back, 4 bases at V and 0 bases at J, with 12 bases in the middle. The CDR3 bases are TGTGCCAGCAGCCGAGGGTCGACTAGCACAGATACGCAGTATTTT. It yields the protein CASSRGSTSTDTQYF.

This chain connects TRBV7-9 to TRBJ1-2, with D tentatively TRBD1 (5 bases). This CDR3 is built from 14 residues. Germline CDR1 is SEHNR and CDR2 is FQNEAQ (reference sequence). The V and J ends lost 5 bases and 2 bases respectively, with 12 bases between them. The CDR3 DNA is TGTGCCAGCAGCCCTCGGGGGGGAAACTATGGCTACACCTTC. Translating gives CASSPRGGNYGYTF. Full variable domain (missing parts from reference TRBV7-9 and TRBJ1-2): DTGVSQNPRHKITKRGQNVTFRCDPISEHNRLYWYRQTLGQGPEFLTYFQNEAQLEKSRLLSDRFSAERPKGSFSTLEIQRTEQGDSAMYLCASSPRGGNYGYTFGSGTRLTVV.

The genes are TRBV11-2 and TRBJ1-2; no definite D call. CDR1 SGHAT and CDR2 FQNNGV come from the germline V gene. V lost 4 bases, J lost 0 bases, and 6 bases lay in between. The CDR3 is made up of 13 amino acids. CDR3 loop: CASSSRSNYGYTF. DNA for the CDR3: TGTGCCAGCAGCTCCCGATCTAACTATGGCTACACCTTC.

CDR3 sequence reads: CASSPDGRESAFF. The CDR3 nucleotides are TGTGCCAGCAGTCCCGATGGCCGGGAAAGCGCTTTCTTT. The chain is built from TRBV7-8 and TRBJ1-1; D uncertain. The V gene lost 6 bases and the J gene lost 11 bases, with 19 bases spanning the gap. CDR1 is SGHVS and CDR2 is FQNEAQ in the germline V gene. The CDR3 has 13 residues.

This chain links TRBV6-5 with TRBJ1-1; D not certain. V lost 2 bases and J lost 3, with 10 bases in between. From germline, CDR1 is MNHEY and CDR2 SVGAGI. The CDR3 sequence is 14 residues long. The CDR3 is CASSYSGRDTEAFF. CDR3 nucleotides: TGTGCCAGCAGTTACAGCGGGAGGGACACTGAAGCTTTCTTT.

This clone appeared a few times. The V call is TRBV2, the J call TRBJ2-5; 10 bases are a match to TRBD2. CDR3 size: 16 residues. Germline V gene lookup returns CDR1 SNHLY and CDR2 FYNNEI. V lost 1 base and J lost 2; bases outside the gene matches: 4. The CDR3 DNA is TGTGCCAGCAGTGAAGGGGTAGCGGGAGGTCAAGAGACCCAGTACTTC. Its protein product is CASSEGVAGGQETQYF.

This clone was observed a single time. The V and J genes are TRBV19 and TRBJ1-2; TRBD1 aligns across 8 bases. Germline CDR1 reads LNHDA; CDR2 reads SQIVND (reference sequence). There are 16 residues in the CDR3. The junction had 12 bases not matched to a gene; V was cut back by 5 bases and J by 4 bases. The chain's CDR3 is CASSHGSQGAVYGYTF. The CDR3 nucleotides are TGTGCCAGTAGTCACGGATCGCAGGGGGCTGTCTATGGCTACACCTTC.

The V gene is TRBV27, the J gene TRBJ1-4; 7 bases map to TRBD1. The germline gives CDR1 MNHEY, CDR2 SMNVEV (reference sequence). CDR3 size: 15 residues. V lost 6 bases to trimming and J lost 2 bases; unmatched junction nucleotides: 6. CDR3 amino acids: CASRPQGGTNEKLFF. CDR3 DNA sequence: TGTGCCAGCAGGCCTCAGGGGGGGACTAATGAAAAACTGTTTTTT.

This sequence joins TRBV28 and TRBJ1-1, with D maybe TRBD1 (5 bases). The CDR3 consists of 15 residues. Germline V gene data show CDR1 as MDHEN and CDR2 as SYDVKM. V lost 3 bases to trimming and J lost 4 bases, with 15 bases between them. The CDR3 DNA is TGTGCCAGCAGTTTTAGAATTAAGGGGAGCACTGAAGCTTTCTTT. Its translation: CASSFRIKGSTEAFF. Combining the CDR3 with reference TRBV28 and TRBJ1-1 gives the whole variable domain DVKVTQSSRYLVKRTGEKVFLECVQDMDHENMFWYRQDPGLGLRLIYFSYDVKMKEKGDIPEGYSVSREKKERFSLILESASTNQTSMYLCASSFRIKGSTEAFFGQGTRLTVV.

This clone was seen once. The chain is built from TRBV10-3 and TRBJ2-7; 7 bases map to TRBD1. The V segment lost 10 bases and the J segment 0 bases; nucleotides outside the gene matches: 6. Germline V gene data show CDR1 as ENHRY and CDR2 as SYGVKD. The CDR3 is 13 amino acids. In DNA form, the CDR3 reads TGTGCCACCGGGACAGCGAGCTCCTACGAGCAGTACGTC. Its translation is CATGTASSYEQYV.

The chain uses TRBV5-1 and TRBJ1-2; a possible D gene is TRBD1 (6 bases). V lost 3 bases, J lost 0 bases, and 9 bases lay in between. Germline V lookup: CDR1 SGHRS, CDR2 YFSETQ. This CDR3 has 14 amino acids. The CDR3 bases are TGCGCCAGCAGCTGGGACATAGCTAACTATGGCTACACCTTC. As protein: CASSWDIANYGYTF.

The gene calls are TRBV5-1 and TRBJ2-2; D gene uncertain. The CDR3 covers 14 residues. Per germline, CDR1 SGHRS and CDR2 YFSETQ. V lost 4 bases and J lost 6, with 13 bases in between. CDR3 amino acids: CASSPPFEPGELFF. The DNA of the CDR3 is TGCGCCAGCAGCCCCCCATTTGAACCCGGGGAGCTGTTTTTT.

This clone was detected a few times. The chain combines TRBV4-3 with TRBJ1-2; the match to TRBD1 covers 12 bases. The V and J ends lost 1 base and 7 bases, in that order; junction bases with no gene match: 16. CDR3 length equals 19 residues. CDR1 LGHNA and CDR2 YSLEER come from the germline V gene. In DNA, the CDR3 is TGCGCCAGCAGCCAAGGAGATGGGACAGGGGGCGCGTTATGGGGTGGCTACACCTTC. Amino acids: CASSQGDGTGGALWGGYTF.

The chain employs TRBV28 and TRBJ1-2; D is possibly TRBD1 (5 bases). V shed 9 bases and J shed 5 bases, with 19 bases lying between them. Germline values: CDR1 MDHEN, CDR2 SYDVKM. The CDR3 sequence is 14 residues long. This CDR3 is CASLGVGGRYGYTF. The CDR3 bases are TGTGCCAGTTTAGGCGTCGGGGGGAGGTATGGCTACACCTTC.

Written as DNA, the CDR3 is TGTGCCAGCTCACCAATGGCGGTCCTCAATGAGCAGTTCTTC. Translation: CASSPMAVLNEQFF. The J gene is TRBJ2-1, the V gene TRBV18; D is ambiguous. Germline loops: CDR1 KGHSH, CDR2 LQKENI. The CDR3 has 14 amino acids. Trimming removed 2 bases from V and 6 bases from J, with 11 bases in between.

The chain combines TRBV27 with TRBJ2-3; the D is unclear. V was trimmed by 6 bases and J by 7 bases, leaving 17 bases between them. The CDR3 length is 14 residues. Looked up from germline, CDR1 is MNHEY and CDR2 is SMNVEV (reference sequence). CDR3 loop: CASRAGPMIHTQYF. DNA for the CDR3: TGTGCCAGCAGGGCCGGGCCGATGATACATACGCAGTATTTT.

This clone came up once. The chain employs TRBV18 and TRBJ1-4; D is undetermined. V was shortened by 1 base and J by 8 bases, with 14 bases between the two germline ends. Germline values: CDR1 KGHSH, CDR2 LQKENI. This CDR3 contains 15 residues. The CDR3 reads CASSPREAEREKLFF. The CDR3 nucleotides read TGTGCCAGCTCACCACGGGAAGCCGAGAGGGAAAAACTGTTTTTT.